This T cell receptor (beta chain) was identified during a study of regulatory T cells in long-lasting Graves disease. Overall study findings and caveats: Results may be inaccurate due to the small sample size. Persistent disease exhibited a predilection for TRBV28, TRBJ1-2 and TRBJ2-5.

This clonotype was detected once. Its target is not known. The time point: persistent/refractory GD, antithyroid drugs over 5 years with positive TRAb. RNA isolated from PBMCs was used to make the TCR library. With iRepertoire HTBI primers and Arm-PCR of CDR3 regions, TCR beta libraries were built. Authors' data handling: From all samples, identification returned 13 to 15 TRBJ and roughly 65 TRBV segments. TCRdb fed the multiplex PCR reads into MiXCR, producing one record per CDR3 protein. The V and J calls reflect TCRdb's pipeline rather than the authors' work. The sample records 400,000 or so distinct CDR3 sequences, roughly a quarter being singletons. CDR1 MNHEY and CDR2 SVGEGT come from the germline V gene. This CDR3 comprises 17 residues. J gave up 8 bases and V 4 bases, and 16 bases lay outside the gene matches.

V gene TRBV6-2 or TRBV6-3 combines with J gene TRBJ1-2, with TRBD1 matching over 10 bases. Sequenced here: peripheral blood mononuclear cells (PBMCs), sampled when the disease was refractory, from a patient treated with antithyroid drugs. The sequence was collected from a female donor with Graves disease. This CDR3 reads CASSSGTGVAPWRGYTF. The CDR3 DNA sequence: TGTGCCAGCAGTTCTGGGACAGGGGTCGCCCCATGGAGGGGCTACACCTTC.